This entry features one T cell receptor beta chain sequence. The sample holds one count of this clone. Its antigen is unknown. Base qualities are missing; no much larger clone stands one base away. The data originate from a study of technical replicates of blood from four donors (dated by TCRdb to about 2017). After removal of 8 bases from V and 4 bases from J, the junction retains 8 bases not matched to a gene. For CDR1 and CDR2, the germline V gene lists SGHTA and FQGNSA. From the cysteine through the phenylalanine, the CDR3 covers 15 amino acids. Only the CDR3 region is kept as DNA, spanning 45 bases read in frame from base 1. Receptor libraries were prepared by the immunoSEQ multiplex PCR assay. TCRdb limited this immuneACCESS table to in-frame rearrangements with V and J called. A share of clones is missing; checked studies link under half to unresolved V genes, and the rest is unexplained. In all, the sample holds almost 85,000 clones, and 97% of those were seen once. The top ten clonotypes cover 0.15% to 0.2% of the sample.

The source of this sequence is a human donor in good health. The chain employs TRBV7-2 and TRBJ2-3; TRBD2 fits 11 bases in the junction. Sequencing was carried out using T cells isolated from PBMCs. The CDR3 here reads CASLLAGASADTQYF. The sequence in DNA is TGTGCCAGCCTACTAGCGGGAGCTTCGGCAGATACGCAGTATTTT.